These 20 T cell receptor beta chains were all obtained from the same sample, sequenced in a study of T cells in Graves' hyperthyroidism and ophthalmopathy. The CDR3 regions of TCR beta were amplified from RNA transcripts. A first-round RT-PCR of the TCR CDR3 used the HTBI primer set. From the multiplex PCR reads, TCRdb called clonotypes with MiXCR, one entry per CDR3 protein. In the table there are 400,000 to 500,000 distinct CDR3 sequences, 13% to 15% of which are singletons. The sample comprised blood. These receptors all stem from a woman aged 18-29 years with Graves' hyperthyroidism.

This clonotype was seen ten or more times. The chain employs TRBV20-1 and TRBJ2-7; TRBD2 might be the D (6 bases). CDR1 and CDR2 from the germline V gene are DFQATT and SNEGSKA (reference sequence). CDR3 length equals 12 residues. Trimming removed 3 bases from V and 7 bases from J, with 13 bases in between. The CDR3 region has the DNA TGCAGTGCTAGTCCTCGTCGGGGGGAGCAGTACGTC. It specifies CSASPRRGEQYV.

In this sample, this clonotype turned up a few times. J is TRBJ2-1 and V is TRBV7-3, with 8 bases lining up with TRBD2. The CDR3 runs to 14 residues. Germline V gene sequence: CDR1 SGHTA, CDR2 FQGTGA. Unmatched junction bases numbered 8, after V lost 4 bases and J lost 9 bases. CDR3 DNA sequence: TGTGCCAGCAGCTCCCGGACTAGCCAGGGTGAGCAGTTCTTC. Protein: CASSSRTSQGEQFF.

The sample holds many counts of this clonotype. This chain joins TRBV7-3 and TRBJ2-5; the D is unclear. This CDR3 contains 15 residues. V was cut by 2 bases and J by 2 bases, with 12 bases left in between. Germline-derived CDR1 and CDR2 are SGHTA and FQGTGA. CDR3 DNA sequence: TGTGCCAGCAGCTTATTCGCCTCTCAACAAGAGACCCAGTACTTC. Translation gives CASSLFASQQETQYF.

This clonotype was observed a handful of times. V gene TRBV10-3 combines with J gene TRBJ1-3, with D possibly matching TRBD1 (5 bases). This CDR3 spans 15 amino acids. Germline CDR1 ENHRY, CDR2 SYGVKD. V was cut by 3 bases and J by 0 bases, with 9 bases left in between. CDR3 loop: CAISDLTDSGNTIYF. DNA of the CDR3: TGTGCCATCAGTGACCTGACAGACTCTGGAAACACCATATATTTT.

This clonotype occurred a few times. The rearrangement joins TRBV20-1 to TRBJ2-7; 7 nucleotides match TRBD2. This CDR3 is 14 amino acids long. The ends lost 2 bases at V and 0 bases at J; junction bases unmatched: 4. CDR1 DFQATT and CDR2 SNEGSKA come from the germline V gene (reference sequence). Written as DNA, the CDR3 is TGCAGTGCTAGAAGCGGGGCCAACTCCTACGAGCAGTACTTC. Translation: CSARSGANSYEQYF.

This clonotype has a count of ten or more. The chain links TRBV7-2 to TRBJ1-2; possibly TRBD1 for D (5 bases). The V gene lost 5 bases and the J gene lost 6 bases, with 16 bases spanning the gap. Germline values: CDR1 SGHTA, CDR2 FQGNSA. The CDR3 sequence is 14 residues long. This CDR3 reads CASSLRTRGDGYTF. CDR3 bases: TGTGCCAGCAGCCTAAGGACACGAGGGGATGGCTACACCTTC.

V and J are TRBV29-1 and TRBJ1-2, with a tentative D call TRBD1 (5 bases). Germline CDR1 and CDR2: SQVTM and ANQGSEA. V was shortened by 7 bases and J by 5 bases, with 17 bases between the two germline ends. The CDR3 is 13 amino acids. The CDR3 nucleotides are TGCAGCGCACGGGACGGACTCGCTTATGGCTACACCTTC. Translating it yields CSARDGLAYGYTF.

In this sample, this clonotype turned up a few times. V and J are TRBV3-1 and TRBJ2-1, with 14 bases lining up with TRBD2. The trim removed 0 bases at V and 0 bases at J, leaving 4 bases unmatched. The length of the CDR3 is 19 residues. Looked up from germline, CDR1 is LGHDT and CDR2 is YNNKEL (reference sequence). The CDR3 sequence is CASSQDHGTSGSSYNEQFF. DNA for the CDR3: TGTGCCAGCAGCCAAGACCACGGGACTAGCGGGAGCTCCTACAATGAGCAGTTCTTC.

There are many counts of this clonotype. CDR3 sequence: CASSYNGAPTDTQYF. The DNA for the CDR3 is TGTGCCAGCAGTTACAACGGGGCCCCCACAGATACGCAGTATTTT. The chain has TRBV6-5 and TRBJ2-3; tentatively, D is TRBD1 or TRBD2 (5 bases each). This CDR3 region has 15 residues. Germline-derived CDR1 and CDR2 are MNHEY and SVGAGI. Trimming removed 2 bases from V and 2 bases from J, with 11 bases in between.

The table lists this clonotype with many counts. The chain has TRBV5-1 and TRBJ2-1; TRBD2 is a possible D gene (6 bases). CDR1 and CDR2 (germline): SGHRS, YFSETQ. Trimming took 0 bases from V and 6 from J, leaving 13 bases between them. This CDR3 is 15 amino acids long. The DNA of the CDR3 is TGCGCCAGCAGCTTGGCCCTAGGACTATCCAATGAGCAGTTCTTC. Translation gives CASSLALGLSNEQFF.

Worth noting for this clonotype: A junction boundary mismatches the germline segment, possibly from a read error. The chain has TRBV3-1 and TRBJ2-1; D perhaps matches TRBD2 (6 bases). This CDR3 comprises 15 residues. Germline V lookup: CDR1 LGHDT, CDR2 YNNKEL (reference sequence). CDR3 nucleotide sequence: TGTGCCCGCAGCCTGGGCGGGGCTACCTACAATGAGCAGTTCTTC. It specifies CARSLGGATYNEQFF.

This clonotype was observed a handful of times. This chain connects TRBV7-6 to TRBJ2-1; D possibly corresponds to TRBD2 (6 bases). CDR1 SGHVS and CDR2 FNYEAQ come from the germline V gene. CDR3 size: 15 residues. The V gene lost 2 bases and the J gene lost 6 bases, with 14 bases spanning the gap. The CDR3 is CASSLTAGYPNEQFF. The CDR3 DNA sequence: TGTGCCAGCAGCTTAACCGCGGGATACCCCAATGAGCAGTTCTTC.

The sample holds a few counts of this clonotype. The J gene is TRBJ1-6, the V gene TRBV4-1; D gene uncertain. V lost 4 bases to trimming and J lost 7 bases, with 11 bases between them. This CDR3 spans 14 amino acids. Germline V gene data show CDR1 as MGHRA and CDR2 as YSYEKL. The DNA for the CDR3 is TGCGCCAGCAGCCTAATTTACGGAAATTCACCCCTCCACTTT. Translation gives CASSLIYGNSPLHF.

This clonotype was seen many times. The chain uses TRBV9 and TRBJ1-4; TRBD1 might be the D (6 bases). The germline V gene encodes CDR1 SGDLS and CDR2 YYNGEE. This CDR3 spans 17 amino acids. V dropped 0 bases and J dropped 0 bases, with 12 bases sitting between them. In DNA form, the CDR3 reads TGTGCCAGCAGCGTAGCTACAGGGTATGCAACTAATGAAAAACTGTTTTTT. Its translation is CASSVATGYATNEKLFF.

The rearrangement joins TRBV19 to TRBJ1-6; possibly TRBD1 for D (5 bases). The CDR3 spans 14 residues. Between the trimmed V and J ends, which lost 3 bases and 10 bases, there was a span of 13 bases. The germline CDR1 and CDR2 sequences are LNHDA and SQIVND (reference sequence). The CDR3 loop is CASSILGEGSPLHF. CDR3 nucleotides: TGTGCCAGTAGTATTCTAGGGGAAGGGTCACCCCTCCACTTT.

The table lists this clonotype with many counts. The V call is TRBV2, the J call TRBJ2-7, with D unclear. V gave up 3 bases and J gave up 5 bases, with 14 bases separating them. Germline CDR1 SNHLY, CDR2 FYNNEI. The CDR3 consists of 14 residues. The CDR3 spells CASSDSIVRNEQYF. CDR3 in DNA: TGTGCCAGCAGTGATAGTATCGTGAGGAACGAGCAGTACTTC.

The gene calls are TRBV20-1 and TRBJ2-5, with D possibly TRBD1 on 7 matching bases. V was trimmed by 5 bases and J by 5 bases, leaving 12 bases between them. This CDR3 has 12 residues. Germline V gene sequence: CDR1 DFQATT, CDR2 SNEGSKA (reference sequence). CDR3 sequence reads: CSAPRGEETQYF. The CDR3 bases are TGCAGTGCTCCCAGGGGGGAGGAGACCCAGTACTTC.

This clonotype was counted only a few times. This chain joins TRBV5-1 and TRBJ2-4; 7 bases line up with TRBD1. Germline V gene sequence: CDR1 SGHRS, CDR2 YFSETQ. The CDR3 contains 15 residues. Unmatched junction bases numbered 15, after V lost 5 bases and J lost 10 bases. The CDR3 region is CASSRSRDSQNIQYF. As DNA, the CDR3 is TGCGCCAGCAGTCGAAGCCGGGACAGCCAGAATATTCAGTACTTC.

The table lists this clonotype with a few counts. The chain recombines TRBV7-3 with TRBJ2-7, with TRBD2 matching 7 bases. The CDR3 is made up of 17 amino acids. The V gene end was trimmed by 3 bases and the J gene end by 7 bases; junction bases not matched to a gene: 18. Germline V gene lookup returns CDR1 SGHTA and CDR2 FQGTGA. The CDR3 coding sequence is TGTGCCAGCAGCTTCTACCCAGGCAGGGAGGGACCTAGGGAGCAGTACGTC. This gives the protein CASSFYPGREGPREQYV.

This clonotype occurred many times. The chain links TRBV5-1 to TRBJ2-5, with D possibly matching TRBD1 (6 bases). The germline V gene has CDR1 SGHRS and CDR2 YFSETQ. The CDR3 is made up of 14 amino acids. V was clipped by 7 bases and J by 2 bases, with 15 bases between them. The CDR3 sequence is CASSWDKSQETQYF. The CDR3 DNA sequence: TGCGCCAGCTCCTGGGACAAGTCGCAAGAGACCCAGTACTTC. The full variable domain, completed using reference TRBV5-1 and TRBJ2-5, is KAGVTQTPRYLIKTRGQQVTLSCSPISGHRSVSWYQQTPGQGLQFLFEYFSETQRNKGNFPGRFSGRQFSNSRSEMNVSTLELGDSALYLCASSWDKSQETQYFGPGTRLLVL.